These 27 T cell receptor beta chains were all obtained from the same sample, sequenced in a study of CXCR3-negative and CXCR3-positive naive CD8 T cells. The libraries of TRB cDNA were prepared using 5' RACE with UMI labels. Reanalyzing the 5' RACE reads, TCRdb keeps one entry per CDR3 protein, without DNA. The sample data list over 70,000 distinct CDR3 sequences. The sequencing sample was made of naive CXCR3- CD8+ T cells from blood. The subset: CD45RO-CCR7+CD27+CD95- naive CD8+ T cells lacking CXCR3 (TNR3-). These receptors came from a human donor in good health. Some clones in this sample may be carry-over from other donors' samples.

The V and J genes are TRBV10-2 and TRBJ2-1; TCRdb reports TRBD2, a call that lacks DNA to check it against. This CDR3 is built from 14 residues. CDR1 is WSHSY, CDR2 SAAADI, per germline. The CDR3 sequence: CASSEGLASNEQFF.

CDR3 sequence: CASSPAGFTVDEQFF. V is TRBV14 and J is TRBJ2-1. This CDR3 spans 15 amino acids. CDR1 and CDR2 (germline): SGHDN, FVKESK.

The chain joins TRBV4-2 to TRBJ1-1; TCRdb's D gene call, TRBD1, goes unchecked for lack of DNA. Germline loops: CDR1 LGHNA, CDR2 YNFKEQ. This CDR3 is 18 amino acids long. The CDR3 is CASSQDGSLTGMSTEAFF.

The chain carries TRBV28 and TRBJ2-7; TCRdb's assignment of TRBD1 cannot be checked, as there is no DNA. CDR1 MDHEN and CDR2 SYDVKM come from the germline V gene. The CDR3 length is 14 residues. Here the CDR3 reads CASSRQGGTYEQYF.

The chain couples TRBV20-1 to TRBJ2-7. Germline V gene data show CDR1 as DFQATT and CDR2 as SNEGSKA (reference sequence). The CDR3 is 14 amino acids. The CDR3 sequence is CSARDLGSAHEQYF.

The rearrangement links TRBV19 to TRBJ2-5; checking the TCRdb D call of TRBD2 is not possible without DNA. Germline V lookup: CDR1 LNHDA, CDR2 SQIVND (reference sequence). The CDR3 is made up of 14 amino acids. The CDR3 region is CASSIGLATETQYF.

The V gene is TRBV10-3, the J gene TRBJ2-2. In germline, CDR1 is ENHRY, CDR2 SYGVKD. CDR3 size: 15 residues. The CDR3 spells CAISESTGITGELFF.

This sequence joins TRBV10-3 and TRBJ2-7; absent DNA, TCRdb's TRBD1 call cannot be checked. Germline-derived CDR1 and CDR2 are ENHRY and SYGVKD. This CDR3 is 14 amino acids long. This CDR3 reads CAISESGTAYEQYF.

This chain connects TRBV12-3 or TRBV12-4 to TRBJ1-2. The CDR3 sequence is 12 residues long. The CDR3 loop is CASSFGVYGYTF.

The chain joins TRBV6-5 to TRBJ2-5; TCRdb indicates TRBD1, and absent DNA this call remains unverified. Germline CDR1 is MNHEY and CDR2 is SVGAGI. The CDR3 contains 14 residues. CDR3: CASRRQGVWETQYF.

The chain uses TRBV12-3 or TRBV12-4 and TRBJ2-3; TCRdb lists TRBD1, though no DNA is available to test this call. The CDR3 extends over 18 amino acids. Here the CDR3 reads CASTSPGWTTGGTDTQYF.

The chain couples TRBV20-1 to TRBJ2-3; checking the TCRdb D call of TRBD2 is not possible without DNA. This CDR3 is 19 amino acids long. The germline V gene encodes CDR1 DFQATT and CDR2 SNEGSKA (reference sequence). The CDR3 loop is CSARSWLAGGGADTDTQYF.

The rearrangement links TRBV7-2 to TRBJ1-1. This CDR3 contains 14 residues. Germline assignment: CDR1 SGHTA and CDR2 FQGNSA. The CDR3 region is CASSEEDPNTEAFF.

The genes are TRBV28 and TRBJ2-7; TCRdb's assignment of TRBD1 cannot be checked, as there is no DNA. Germline loops: CDR1 MDHEN, CDR2 SYDVKM. This CDR3 is built from 18 residues. This CDR3 reads CASSFAVFGQGLLDEQYF.

The chain has TRBV5-5 and TRBJ2-3; TCRdb outputs TRBD2, but without DNA this stays unchecked. CDR1 and CDR2 (germline): SGHKS, YYEKEE (reference sequence). This CDR3 has 15 residues. CDR3 loop: CASSLGGYITDTQYF.

The chain combines TRBV4-1 with TRBJ2-5; TCRdb outputs TRBD1, but without DNA this stays unchecked. The CDR3 extends over 18 amino acids. Germline lookup yields CDR1 MGHRA and CDR2 YSYEKL. The CDR3 region is CASSQDRGQVELRETQYF.

The CDR3 is CASSERRGQGNTGELFF. The rearrangement uses TRBV2 and TRBJ2-2; TCRdb's D call, TRBD1, is unchecked because there is no DNA. In germline, CDR1 is SNHLY, CDR2 FYNNEI. The CDR3 is 17 amino acids.

The rearrangement uses TRBV28 and TRBJ2-1; TCRdb selects TRBD2, and the lack of DNA leaves this call unchecked. Germline assignment: CDR1 MDHEN and CDR2 SYDVKM. CDR3 length: 20 residues. CDR3: CASSPFGGGRAEGAYNEQFF.

The chain employs TRBV30 and TRBJ2-3; TCRdb selects TRBD1, and the lack of DNA leaves this call unchecked. The CDR3 covers 15 residues. Germline CDR1 is GTSNPN and CDR2 is SVGIG (reference sequence). The CDR3: CAWAPGQGDQRTQYF.

The V call is TRBV7-6, the J call TRBJ2-1; TCRdb picks TRBD2, but there is no DNA to check that call. The CDR3 runs to 15 residues. The V gene's germline CDR1 is SGHVS and CDR2 FNYEAQ. This CDR3 is CASSQSGGTYNEQFF.

The rearrangement uses TRBV15 and TRBJ2-5. The CDR3 sequence is 15 residues long. The V gene's germline CDR1 is LNHNV and CDR2 YYDKDF (reference sequence). CDR3 amino acids: CATSRERSTQETQYF.

The chain combines TRBV27 with TRBJ2-7; TCRdb returns TRBD2, unconfirmable since there is no DNA. CDR1 is MNHEY, CDR2 SMNVEV, per germline (reference sequence). The CDR3 is 15 residues long. CDR3 loop: CASQITYGRAGEQYF.

The chain carries TRBV29-1 and TRBJ2-7; TCRdb picks TRBD1, but there is no DNA to check that call. Germline V gives CDR1 SQVTM, CDR2 ANQGSEA. The CDR3 loop spans 16 amino acids. CDR3 loop: CSVEDGDRWSSYEQYF.

J is TRBJ1-2 and V is TRBV9; the TCRdb D gene call, TRBD1, has no DNA to confirm it. This CDR3 has 14 residues. The germline CDR1 and CDR2 sequences are SGDLS and YYNGEE. The CDR3 loop is CASSYSLGVNGYTF.

V usage is TRBV7-6 and J usage is TRBJ1-5; TCRdb designates TRBD1, a call that cannot be tested without DNA. CDR1 is SGHVS and CDR2 is FNYEAQ in the germline V gene. The CDR3 covers 14 residues. This CDR3 reads CASSPRGGDQPQHF. The variable domain in full, with the rest retrieved from reference TRBV7-6 and TRBJ1-5, is GAGVSQSPRYKVTKRGQDVALRCDPISGHVSLYWYRQALGQGPEFLTYFNYEAQQDKSGLPNDRFSAERPEGSISTLTIQRTEQRDSAMYRCASSPRGGDQPQHFGDGTRLSIL.

The rearrangement joins TRBV7-2 to TRBJ2-2. The CDR3 has 14 amino acids. From germline, CDR1 is SGHTA and CDR2 FQGNSA. The CDR3 sequence is CASSRQPMGGELFF.

This chain links TRBV5-6 with TRBJ2-3. This CDR3 contains 13 residues. In germline, CDR1 is SGHDT, CDR2 YYEEEE. This CDR3 reads CASSADSTDTQYF. Full variable domain (outside the CDR3, taken from reference TRBV5-6 and TRBJ2-3): DAGVTQSPTHLIKTRGQQVTLRCSPKSGHDTVSWYQQALGQGPQFIFQYYEEEERQRGNFPDRFSGHQFPNYSSELNVNALLLGDSALYLCASSADSTDTQYFGPGTRLTVL.